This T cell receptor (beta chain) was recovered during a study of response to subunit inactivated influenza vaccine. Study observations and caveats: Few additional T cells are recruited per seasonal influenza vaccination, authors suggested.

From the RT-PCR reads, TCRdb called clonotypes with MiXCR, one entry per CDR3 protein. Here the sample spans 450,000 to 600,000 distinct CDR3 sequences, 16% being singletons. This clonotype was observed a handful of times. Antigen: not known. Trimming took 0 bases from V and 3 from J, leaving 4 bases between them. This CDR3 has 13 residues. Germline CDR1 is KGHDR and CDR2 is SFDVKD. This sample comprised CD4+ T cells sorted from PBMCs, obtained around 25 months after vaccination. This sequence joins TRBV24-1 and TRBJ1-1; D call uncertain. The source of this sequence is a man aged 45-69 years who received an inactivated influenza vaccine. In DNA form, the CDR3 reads TGTGCCACCAGTGATTTGATGTACACTGAAGCTTTCTTT. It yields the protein CATSDLMYTEAFF.